This TCR beta chain stems from a study of OX40 agonist ivuxolimab in advanced cancers. Generated by immunoSEQ multiplex PCR, the TCRdb table keeps only in-frame clones and is missing some. The table lists tens of thousands of clones, around 82% of them singletons. J lost 1 base, V lost 4 bases, and 4 bases had no gene match. This CDR3 spans 14 amino acids. Germline V gene lookup returns CDR1 SGDLS and CDR2 YYNGEE. The input for sequencing was CD4+ or CD8+ T cells sorted from blood, taken in a trial of the OX40 agonist ivuxolimab. The chain is built from TRBV9 and TRBJ1-1; 7 nucleotides match TRBD1. The source is an adult with an advanced solid tumor such as melanoma, head and neck, liver or kidney cancer. CDR3 bases: TGTGCCAGCAGCCCAAGGGACAGGAACACTGAAGCTTTCTTT. Encoded protein: CASSPRDRNTEAFF.